A single sample gave rise to the 8 T cell receptor beta chains below, sequenced in a study of blood T cell repertoires in COVID-19. Assay: immunoSEQ multiplex PCR; the TCRdb copy retains only in-frame clones and omits some. Here the sample spans 200,000 to 250,000 clones, about 90% being singletons. Source material: peripheral blood. The receptors originated from a man between 60 and 75 years old with acute or convalescent COVID-19.

The J gene is TRBJ1-5, the V gene TRBV30; the D gene is possibly TRBD1 (6 bases). Germline CDR1 reads GTSNPN; CDR2 reads SVGIG (reference sequence). V was trimmed by 4 bases and J by 5 bases, leaving 12 bases between them. The CDR3 contains 13 residues. In DNA form, the CDR3 reads TGTGCCTGGAATGCAGGGGCGGATCAGCCCCAGCATTTT. Its protein product is CAWNAGADQPQHF.

This chain links TRBV6-2 or TRBV6-3 with TRBJ1-2, with 7 bases identical to TRBD1. With V trimmed by 4 bases and J by 5 bases, 7 bases remained unmatched. The CDR3 has 14 amino acids. Looked up from germline, CDR1 is MNHEY and CDR2 is SVGEGT. In DNA form, the CDR3 reads TGTGCCAGCAGTTGGACAGGAGGGGGGTATGGCTACACCTTC. The encoded protein is CASSWTGGGYGYTF.

The chain's CDR3 is CASSRDSLSSYEQYF. The CDR3 DNA reads TGCGCCAGCAGCCGCGACAGCTTGAGCTCCTACGAGCAGTACTTC. The rearrangement uses TRBV5-1 and TRBJ2-7; D is perhaps TRBD1 (5 bases). Germline V gene sequence: CDR1 SGHRS, CDR2 YFSETQ. V was shortened by 4 bases and J by 0 bases, with 14 bases between the two germline ends. CDR3 size: 15 residues. The full variable domain, rest sourced from reference TRBV5-1 and TRBJ2-7, is KAGVTQTPRYLIKTRGQQVTLSCSPISGHRSVSWYQQTPGQGLQFLFEYFSETQRNKGNFPGRFSGRQFSNSRSEMNVSTLELGDSALYLCASSRDSLSSYEQYFGPGTRLTVT.

The chain links TRBV30 to TRBJ2-5; TRBD1 aligns across 12 bases. V shed 5 bases and J 5 bases; nucleotides not matched to a gene: 6. Germline CDR1 is GTSNPN and CDR2 is SVGIG (reference sequence). The CDR3 is made up of 14 amino acids. In DNA form, the CDR3 reads TGTGCCTGGTCCGGGACAGGGGGCTTGGAGACCCAGTACTTC. Translation gives CAWSGTGGLETQYF.

The V and J genes are TRBV4-3 and TRBJ2-1; no definite D call. The V gene's germline CDR1 is LGHNA and CDR2 YSLEER. V gave up 4 bases and J gave up 5 bases, with 15 bases separating them. The CDR3 covers 15 residues. The CDR3 bases are TGCGCCAGCAGCCCTAGAATCTGGTTCGACAATGAGCAGTTCTTC. Protein product: CASSPRIWFDNEQFF.

The chain has TRBV5-1 and TRBJ2-3; D gene ambiguous. V gave up 0 bases and J gave up 2 bases, with 16 bases separating them. The CDR3 totals 17 residues. CDR1 is SGHRS, CDR2 YFSETQ, per germline. CDR3 region: CASSLVGRALPTDTQYF. Written as DNA, the CDR3 is TGCGCCAGCAGCTTGGTTGGGCGCGCCTTACCCACAGATACGCAGTATTTT.

This rearrangement joins TRBV7-9 to TRBJ1-2; D gene ambiguous. V was cut by 5 bases and J by 7 bases, with 8 bases left in between. The length of the CDR3 is 11 residues. Germline lookup yields CDR1 SEHNR and CDR2 FQNEAQ (reference sequence). The CDR3 protein is CASSAPGGYTF. CDR3 DNA sequence: TGTGCCAGCAGCGCACCCGGTGGCTACACCTTC.

CDR3 bases: TGTGCCATCGCAGTGAACACTGAAGCTTTCTTT. As protein: CAIAVNTEAFF. V and J are TRBV10-3 and TRBJ1-1; no reliable D call. Germline values: CDR1 ENHRY, CDR2 SYGVKD. CDR3 length: 11 amino acids. Deletions cut 8 bases from V and 0 bases from J, with 4 bases between.